This T cell receptor (beta chain) was captured in a study of blood T cells in healthy people across ages. Study-wide points: Not knowing donor CMV status may have confounded expanded clonotype changes.

The CDR3 is made up of 17 amino acids. V lost 3 bases, J lost 3 bases, and 15 bases stayed unmatched. The germline V gene has CDR1 DFQATT and CDR2 SNEGSKA (reference sequence). About this clonotype: Its antigen remains unknown.

A second PCR of roughly 7 to 11 cycles used a sample-barcoded 5' primer and a J-beta primer mix. MiXCR was run by TCRdb on the 5' RACE reads, yielding one entry per CDR3 protein. The sample lists 580,000 or so distinct CDR3 sequences; around 48% were seen once. This TCR was sampled from a man of 80 years or more in good health. The sequenced material came from blood. This chain joins TRBV20-1 and TRBJ2-3; the match to TRBD2 covers 7 bases. CDR3 loop: CSASGSSGDASTDTQYF. CDR3 nucleotides: TGCAGTGCTAGCGGGTCTAGCGGTGACGCCAGTACAGATACGCAGTATTTT.